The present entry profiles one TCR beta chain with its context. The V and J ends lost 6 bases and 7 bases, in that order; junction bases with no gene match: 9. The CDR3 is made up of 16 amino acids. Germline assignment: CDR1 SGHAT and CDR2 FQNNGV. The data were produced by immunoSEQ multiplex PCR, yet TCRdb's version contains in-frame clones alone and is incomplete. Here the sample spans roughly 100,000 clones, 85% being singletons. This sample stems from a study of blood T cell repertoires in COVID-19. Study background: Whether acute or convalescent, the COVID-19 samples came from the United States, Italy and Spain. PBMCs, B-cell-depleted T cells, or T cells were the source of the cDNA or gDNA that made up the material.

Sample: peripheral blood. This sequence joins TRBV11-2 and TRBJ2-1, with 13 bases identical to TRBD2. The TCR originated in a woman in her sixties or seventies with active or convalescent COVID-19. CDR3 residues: CASSRTLLAGGNEQFF. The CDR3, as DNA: TGTGCCAGCAGTCGAACCCTACTAGCGGGGGGGAATGAGCAGTTCTTC.